The clone carrying this TCR beta chain was seen a handful of times. What it binds is unknown. The data belong to a study of CD8 T cells in ankylosing spondylitis. Overall study findings and caveats: Blood of patients with ankylosing spondylitis appeared to be characterized by a TCR beta motif of several highly homologous variants. Reactive arthritis synovial fluid and blood previously showed some of these motif variants.

TCRdb reprocessed the 5' RACE reads via MiXCR and lists one record per CDR3 protein. The table lists around 890,000 distinct CDR3 sequences, 10% to 15% of them singletons, with about 0.49% in the top ten. The sample taken for sequencing was blood, either unsorted or a sorted T cell fraction (not recorded which). The origin of this receptor is a male donor with ankylosing spondylitis.

CDR3 residues: CSARDRLAGWNTGELFF. The CDR3, as DNA: TGCAGTGCTAGAGATCGACTAGCCGGCTGGAACACCGGGGAGCTGTTTTTT. This chain connects TRBV20-1 to TRBJ2-2; 7 bases match TRBD2. Trimming cost V 0 bases and J 1 base; bases outside gene matches: 8. The CDR3 consists of 17 residues. Germline V gene sequence: CDR1 DFQATT, CDR2 SNEGSKA (reference sequence).